Sequencing of this T cell receptor beta chain was carried out in a study of OX40 agonist ivuxolimab in advanced cancers. On cycle 4 day 1 and cycle 7 day 1, as well as at baseline, blood was sampled. Clones were sequenced by immunoSEQ multiplex PCR, and TCRdb holds only the in-frame ones, with some missing. Counted here are about 70,000 clones, roughly 80% occurring once; the ten biggest clones make up around 0.96%. This clonotype was obtained from an adult with an advanced solid tumor such as melanoma, head and neck, liver or kidney cancer. The material was CD4+ or CD8+ T cells sorted from blood, obtained in a trial of the OX40 agonist ivuxolimab.

Here the CDR3 reads CAIKSGGPDTQYF. The CDR3 bases are TGTGCCATTAAGAGCGGGGGCCCAGATACGCAGTATTTT. This chain connects TRBV6-5 to TRBJ2-3, with 8 bases identical to TRBD2. CDR3 size: 13 residues. Trimming took 10 bases from V and 4 from J; bases not matched to a gene: 7. The germline CDR1 and CDR2 sequences are MNHEY and SVGAGI.